The 15 T cell receptor beta chains below come from one sample, sequenced in a study of blood T cell repertoires in COVID-19. Profiling relied on immunoSEQ multiplex PCR, and the TCRdb table lists in-frame clones only, not all of them. This sample has 130,000 or so clones, with 70% to 85% found just once. Input material: peripheral blood. The receptor source for this set is a woman in her sixties with acute or convalescent COVID-19.

This clone occurred once. V gene TRBV29-1 combines with J gene TRBJ1-3; D not certain. In germline, CDR1 is SQVTM, CDR2 ANQGSEA. V was trimmed by 7 bases and J by 0 bases, leaving 16 bases between them. The CDR3 consists of 15 residues. The DNA of the CDR3 is TGCAGCGCTGACGCCCGGACTAGCTCTGGAAACACCATATATTTT. As protein: CSADARTSSGNTIYF.

CDR3 in amino acids: CASSISSNQPQHF. The CDR3 DNA reads as TGTGCCAGTAGTATATCCTCCAATCAGCCCCAGCATTTT. The chain carries TRBV19 and TRBJ1-5; D is ambiguous. CDR3 length: 13 residues. Germline CDR1 reads LNHDA; CDR2 reads SQIVND (reference sequence). The V gene lost 2 bases and the J gene lost 3 bases, with 5 bases spanning the gap.

This chain connects TRBV3-1 (or the pseudogene TRBV3-2) to TRBJ1-4; the D is unclear. The V end lost 2 bases, the J end lost 8 bases, and 21 bases lay between the germline ends. The germline V gene has CDR1 LGHDT and CDR2 YNNKEL (reference sequence). The CDR3 extends over 17 amino acids. CDR3 residues: CASSQFQEAQSGEKLFF. The CDR3 coding sequence is TGTGCCAGCAGCCAATTCCAAGAGGCCCAATCTGGCGAAAAACTGTTTTTT.

A few counts support this clone. The CDR3 nucleotides are TGTGCCAGCAGTTCGCAGGGGGCGCAACAGCCCCAGCATTTT. Translating it yields CASSSQGAQQPQHF. This chain links TRBV27 with TRBJ1-5, with 8 positions matching TRBD1. Germline V CDR1 and CDR2: MNHEY, SMNVEV (reference sequence). The CDR3 consists of 14 residues. The V gene end was trimmed by 4 bases and the J gene end by 7 bases; junction bases not matched to a gene: 6.

The chain combines TRBV12-3 or TRBV12-4 with TRBJ2-7; unclear D gene. Trimming cost V 11 bases and J 2 bases, with 16 bases left between them. CDR3 length: 13 amino acids. CDR3: CAGSISGPYEQYF. CDR3 nucleotide sequence: TGTGCCGGTTCGATTAGTGGGCCCTACGAGCAGTACTTC.

The V gene is TRBV11-3, the J gene TRBJ2-1; the D is unclear. V was clipped by 1 base and J by 12 bases, with 10 bases between them. CDR3 length: 12 residues. CDR1 SGHNT and CDR2 YENEEA come from the germline V gene. CDR3 DNA sequence: TGTGCCAGCAGCTTAGGGAACGGAGCGCAGTTCTTC. This codes for CASSLGNGAQFF. The full variable domain, in which reference TRBV11-3 and TRBJ2-1 provide the parts outside the CDR3, is EAGVVQSPRYKIIEKKQPVAFWCNPISGHNTLYWYLQNLGQGPELLIRYENEEAVDDSQLPKDRFSAERLKGVDSTLKIQPAELGDSAVYLCASSLGNGAQFFGPGTRLTVL.

The chain recombines TRBV14 with TRBJ1-1; D not certain. The CDR3 is 12 residues long. CDR1 and CDR2 from the germline V gene are SGHDN and FVKESK. V was pared by 0 bases and J by 8 bases, with 7 bases between. The CDR3 DNA reads TGTGCCAGCAGCCAAGACGGCAGGGAAGCTTTCTTT. Protein product: CASSQDGREAFF. Full variable domain (outside the CDR3, taken from reference TRBV14 and TRBJ1-1): EAGVTQFPSHSVIEKGQTVTLRCDPISGHDNLYWYRRVMGKEIKFLLHFVKESKQDESGMPNNRFLAERTGGTYSTLKVQPAELEDSGVYFCASSQDGREAFFGQGTRLTVV.

The genes are TRBV10-3 and TRBJ1-2, with no clear D. Per the germline V gene, CDR1 is ENHRY and CDR2 is SYGVKD. This CDR3 contains 12 residues. The V end was cut by 0 bases, the J end by 4 bases, with 3 bases between. CDR3 residues: CAISESIYGYTF. The CDR3 DNA reads as TGTGCCATCAGTGAGTCTATCTATGGCTACACCTTC.

V usage is TRBV19 and J usage is TRBJ2-3, with 7 bases that match TRBD1. CDR3 length: 16 residues. The J segment lost 0 bases and the V segment lost 7 bases, leaving 10 bases of the junction unmatched. The germline V gene encodes CDR1 LNHDA and CDR2 SQIVND (reference sequence). The CDR3 protein is CASTAPRGQSTDTQYF. In nucleotides, the CDR3 is TGTGCCAGTACCGCTCCGAGGGGGCAGAGCACAGATACGCAGTATTTT.

The chain employs TRBV9 and TRBJ2-2, with 7 positions matching TRBD2. In germline, CDR1 is SGDLS, CDR2 YYNGEE. There are 17 residues in the CDR3. The J segment lost 4 bases and the V segment lost 4 bases, leaving 13 bases of the junction unmatched. The CDR3 DNA is TGTGCCAGCAGCCCTAGGGCTCTAGCGGCGATCACCGGGGAGCTGTTTTTT. Its translation is CASSPRALAAITGELFF. Combining the CDR3 with reference TRBV9 and TRBJ2-2 gives the whole variable domain DSGVTQTPKHLITATGQRVTLRCSPRSGDLSVYWYQQSLDQGLQFLIQYYNGEERAKGNILERFSAQQFPDLHSELNLSSLELGDSALYFCASSPRALAAITGELFFGEGSRLTVL.

The J gene is TRBJ2-7, the V gene TRBV6-2 or TRBV6-3; the match to TRBD2 covers 7 bases. From germline, CDR1 is MNHEY and CDR2 SVGEGT. Germline trimming cut 5 bases from V and 3 bases from J; bases unmatched to any gene: 4. CDR3 length: 13 residues. CDR3 nucleotides: TGTGCCAGCAGTCTGTCGGGGGGCTACGAGCAGTACGTC. It yields the protein CASSLSGGYEQYV.

This clone was recorded only once. The chain recombines TRBV5-1 with TRBJ1-1; the match to TRBD1 covers 7 bases. Germline V lookup: CDR1 SGHRS, CDR2 YFSETQ. CDR3 length equals 15 residues. J was trimmed by 1 base and V by 4 bases; bases with no gene match: 7. CDR3 residues: CASSGLTGKNTEAFF. In nucleotides, the CDR3 is TGCGCCAGCAGCGGATTGACAGGGAAGAACACTGAAGCTTTCTTT.

This chain uses TRBV24-1 with TRBJ1-1; a possible D gene is TRBD1 (5 bases). The CDR3 is made up of 13 amino acids. Per germline, CDR1 KGHDR and CDR2 SFDVKD. With 7 bases removed from V and 1 base from J, the gap between germline ends came to 9 bases. CDR3: CATRDIKNTEAFF. The CDR3 nucleotides read TGTGCCACCAGGGACATTAAGAACACTGAAGCTTTCTTT.

The chain employs TRBV7-9 and TRBJ2-1; D is ambiguous. The CDR3 totals 12 residues. The germline CDR1 and CDR2 sequences are SEHNR and FQNEAQ (reference sequence). Deletions cut 6 bases from V and 0 bases from J, with 3 bases between. The DNA of the CDR3 is TGTGCCAGCAGGAGCTCCTACAATGAGCAGTTCTTC. Translated, it gives CASRSSYNEQFF.

The rearrangement links TRBV13 to TRBJ2-3; TRBD1 agrees at 10 bases. The CDR3 covers 15 residues. After removal of 0 bases from V and 4 bases from J, the junction contained 1 base not matched to a gene. CDR1 PRHDT and CDR2 FYEKMQ come from the germline V gene (reference sequence). CDR3 coding DNA: TGTGCCAGCAGCTTAGGAGGACAGGGGGCAGATACGCAGTATTTT. Amino acid sequence: CASSLGGQGADTQYF. Full variable domain (remainder filled in from reference TRBV13 and TRBJ2-3): AAGVIQSPRHLIKEKRETATLKCYPIPRHDTVYWYQQGPGQDPQFLISFYEKMQSDKGSIPDRFSAQQFSDYHSELNMSSLELGDSALYFCASSLGGQGADTQYFGPGTRLTVL.